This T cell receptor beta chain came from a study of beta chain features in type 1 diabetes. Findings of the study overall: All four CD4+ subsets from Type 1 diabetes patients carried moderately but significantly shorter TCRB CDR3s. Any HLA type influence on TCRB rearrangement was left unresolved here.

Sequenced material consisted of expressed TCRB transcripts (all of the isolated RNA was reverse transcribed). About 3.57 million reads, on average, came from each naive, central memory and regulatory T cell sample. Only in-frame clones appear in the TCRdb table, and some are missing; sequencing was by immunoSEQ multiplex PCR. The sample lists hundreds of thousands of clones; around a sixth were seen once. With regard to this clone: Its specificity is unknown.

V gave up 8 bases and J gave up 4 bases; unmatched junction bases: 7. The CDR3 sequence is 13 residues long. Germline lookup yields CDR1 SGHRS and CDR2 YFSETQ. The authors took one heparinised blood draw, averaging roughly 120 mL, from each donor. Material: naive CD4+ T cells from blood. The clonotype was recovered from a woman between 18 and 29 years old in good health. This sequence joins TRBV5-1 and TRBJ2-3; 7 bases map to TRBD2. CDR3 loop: CASSGTNPDTQYF. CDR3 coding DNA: TGCGCCAGTTCCGGGACTAACCCAGATACGCAGTATTTT.